The 2 T cell receptor beta chains below all came from one sample that was sequenced in a study of T cell repertoires in cytomegalovirus infection. These receptors have no identified antigens. TCRdb ran MiXCR on the reads and lists one entry per CDR3 protein. The sample consists of around 430,000 distinct CDR3 sequences, 40% to 50% of them appearing once. The sequences come from cultured PBMCs, collected from culture after CMV antigen stimulation. These receptors were collected from a human donor in good health (CMV status not recorded). Some clones in this sample may be carry-over from other donors' samples.

The chain recombines TRBV7-2 with TRBJ1-3; D is uncertain. The V and J ends lost 1 base and 4 bases respectively, with 8 bases between them. The CDR3 spans 14 residues. Germline V gene lookup returns CDR1 SGHTA and CDR2 FQGNSA. CDR3 in amino acids: CASSLVTGGNTIYF. CDR3 nucleotides: TGTGCCAGCAGCTTAGTTACGGGCGGAAACACCATATATTTT.

The gene calls are TRBV6-5 and TRBJ2-3; 8 bases map to TRBD2. Germline V gene sequence: CDR1 MNHEY, CDR2 SVGAGI. The ends lost 2 bases at V and 4 bases at J; junction bases unmatched: 11. CDR3 length: 17 residues. The CDR3 coding sequence is TGTGCCAGCAGTTACGGGACTCGAGCGGGGGTATCAGATACGCAGTATTTT. Translated, it gives CASSYGTRAGVSDTQYF.